The TCR beta chain under discussion was sequenced for a study of blood T cell repertoires in COVID-19. Assay: immunoSEQ multiplex PCR; the TCRdb copy retains only in-frame clones and omits some. The data hold 300,000 or so clones, with under 90% observed a single time. The study assigned cohorts using participant-reported clinical history. The CDR3 has 16 residues. The germline V and J ends were trimmed by 2 bases and 0 bases, with 11 bases remaining between them. The germline V gene encodes CDR1 SEHNR and CDR2 FQNEAQ (reference sequence). Sequenced: PBMCs or T cells enriched from blood (not recorded which). This clonotype was sampled from a woman in her 50s who had been exposed to COVID-19. The chain has TRBV7-9 and TRBJ2-1; possibly TRBD2 for D (5 bases). This CDR3 is CASSLTGVYSYNEQFF. DNA for the CDR3: TGTGCCAGCAGCTTAACCGGGGTCTACTCCTACAATGAGCAGTTCTTC.